The rows below give T cell receptor beta chains drawn from one sample of a study of cytomegalovirus exposure and HLA in healthy donors. Profiled with immunoSEQ multiplex PCR; TCRdb holds only in-frame clones, not every one. The table records fewer than 70,000 clones, approximately 80% of them present only once. Material for sequencing was PBMCs. These receptors were collected from a man aged 35 to 55 in good health and CMV-seronegative. The CDR3 runs from the conserved cysteine through the conserved F or W. Fields, in order: D gene, clone size, V gene, J gene, CDR3 protein, CDR3 DNA. D genes are given only for firm matches. Rows give clone size only sometimes, using once, few, many, or a class for an expanded clone.

d_gene: NA
abundance: NA
v_gene: TRBV29-1
j_gene: TRBJ1-2
CDR3aa: CSVEARGGGHGYTF
CDR3nt: TGCAGCGTTGAAGCCCGGGGCGGGGGTCATGGCTACACCTTC

d_gene: TRBD2
abundance: once
v_gene: TRBV4-3
j_gene: TRBJ2-2
CDR3aa: CASSQAAKTRGGFNTGELFF
CDR3nt: TGCGCCAGCAGCCAAGCTGCTAAAACCCGGGGGGGATTTAACACCGGGGAGCTGTTTTTT

d_gene: NA
abundance: few
v_gene: TRBV28
j_gene: TRBJ1-6
CDR3aa: CASSLQASRTNNSPLHF
CDR3nt: TGTGCCAGCAGTTTACAGGCCAGCCGAACGAATAATTCACCCCTCCACTTT

d_gene: NA
abundance: NA
v_gene: TRBV5-4
j_gene: TRBJ2-1
CDR3aa: CASSQQPGLAFNEQFF
CDR3nt: TGTGCCAGCAGCCAACAACCGGGACTGGCATTCAATGAGCAGTTCTTC

d_gene: NA
abundance: few
v_gene: TRBV19
j_gene: TRBJ1-1
CDR3aa: CASRGRGERTEAFF
CDR3nt: TGTGCCAGTAGGGGGCGGGGCGAGCGGACTGAAGCTTTCTTT

d_gene: TRBD1
abundance: NA
v_gene: TRBV7-8
j_gene: TRBJ1-5
CDR3aa: CASSLGQGNNQPQHF
CDR3nt: TGTGCCAGCAGCTTAGGACAGGGAAACAATCAGCCCCAGCATTTT

d_gene: NA
abundance: NA
v_gene: TRBV7-2
j_gene: TRBJ2-1
CDR3aa: CASSWTEELYNEQFF
CDR3nt: TGTGCCAGCAGCTGGACTGAAGAGTTATACAATGAGCAGTTCTTC

d_gene: TRBD1
abundance: NA
v_gene: TRBV11-2
j_gene: TRBJ2-5
CDR3aa: CASRLSGTDQETQYF
CDR3nt: TGTGCCAGCAGGCTATCCGGGACAGACCAAGAGACCCAGTACTTC

d_gene: TRBD1
abundance: NA
v_gene: TRBV14
j_gene: TRBJ1-2
CDR3aa: CASSLFNRGGYTF
CDR3nt: TGTGCCAGCAGCCTTTTCAACAGGGGTGGCTACACCTTC

d_gene: NA
abundance: NA
v_gene: TRBV27
j_gene: TRBJ2-7
CDR3aa: CASSPTGLMGVPYEQYF
CDR3nt: TGTGCCAGCAGTCCGACAGGTTTGATGGGGGTCCCCTACGAGCAGTACTTC

d_gene: NA
abundance: NA
v_gene: TRBV5-1
j_gene: TRBJ1-1
CDR3aa: CASSTVRARNTEAFF
CDR3nt: TGCGCCAGCAGCACTGTCAGGGCCCGGAACACTGAAGCTTTCTTT

d_gene: NA
abundance: once
v_gene: TRBV30
j_gene: TRBJ1-6
CDR3aa: CAWRGEAANNSPLHF
CDR3nt: TGTGCCTGGAGGGGGGAGGCGGCTAATAATTCACCCCTCCACTTT

d_gene: NA
abundance: NA
v_gene: TRBV5-4
j_gene: TRBJ1-2
CDR3aa: CASSEDGKNYGYTF
CDR3nt: TGTGCCAGCAGCGAGGACGGGAAAAACTATGGCTACACCTTC

d_gene: NA
abundance: once
v_gene: TRBV11-3
j_gene: TRBJ2-5
CDR3aa: CASSQWADQETQYF
CDR3nt: TGTGCCAGCAGTCAATGGGCAGACCAAGAGACCCAGTACTTC

d_gene: TRBD1
abundance: few
v_gene: TRBV11-2
j_gene: TRBJ2-7
CDR3aa: CASSPWPDRVAYEQYF
CDR3nt: TGTGCCAGCAGCCCCTGGCCGGACAGGGTGGCGTACGAGCAGTACTTC

d_gene: NA
abundance: once
v_gene: TRBV7-8
j_gene: TRBJ2-5
CDR3aa: CASSLLETQYF
CDR3nt: TGTGCCAGCAGCTTACTGGAGACCCAGTACTTC

d_gene: TRBD1
abundance: once
v_gene: TRBV6-5
j_gene: TRBJ1-6
CDR3aa: CASRDDRGNSPLHF
CDR3nt: TGTGCCAGCAGGGACGACAGGGGGAATTCACCCCTCCACTTT

d_gene: NA
abundance: NA
v_gene: TRBV5-6
j_gene: TRBJ2-7
CDR3aa: CASSFQGIYEQYF
CDR3nt: TGTGCCAGCAGCTTTCAGGGTATCTACGAGCAGTACTTC

d_gene: TRBD1
abundance: NA
v_gene: TRBV15
j_gene: TRBJ1-1
CDR3aa: CATSRAGGNTEAFF
CDR3nt: TGTGCCACCAGCAGAGCAGGGGGGAACACTGAAGCTTTCTTT

d_gene: NA
abundance: NA
v_gene: TRBV6-5
j_gene: TRBJ2-1
CDR3aa: CASRLDRYNEQFF
CDR3nt: TGTGCCAGCAGGTTGGACAGATACAATGAGCAGTTCTTC